Shown below are 13 T cell receptor beta chains from a single sample sequenced in a study of type 1 and type 2 diabetes patients. Genomic DNA was the PCR template. A primer set of 30 forward and 13 reverse primers amplified the CDR3. A single record per CDR3 protein comes from TCRdb applying MiXCR to the multiplex PCR reads. The sample lists fewer than 300,000 distinct CDR3 sequences; roughly 50% were seen once. Sequencing was done on a sample of peripheral blood mononuclear cells (PBMCs). The receptors derive from a man younger than 35 with type 2 diabetes.

The chain combines TRBV3-1 with TRBJ2-3; 11 bases fit TRBD2. This CDR3 region has 19 residues. Losses at the gene ends were 0 bases for V and 6 bases for J; bases not matched to a gene: 14. CDR1 is LGHDT, CDR2 YNNKEL, per germline (reference sequence). CDR3 coding DNA: TGTGCCAGCAGCCAAGAAAGTTACGGACTAGCGGGTACCAAGGATACGCAGTATTTT. This codes for CASSQESYGLAGTKDTQYF.

This clonotype was seen only a few times. The V gene is TRBV29-1, the J gene TRBJ2-1; a possible D gene is TRBD2 (5 bases). CDR3 length: 11 residues. The V end lost 2 bases, the J end lost 7 bases, and 6 bases lay between the germline ends. The germline V gene encodes CDR1 SQVTM and CDR2 ANQGSEA. CDR3 coding DNA: TGCAGCGTTGAAACTAGGAATGAGCAGTTCTTC. Translating gives CSVETRNEQFF.

The CDR3 DNA reads TGTGCCAGCAGTCACGTGGCTAGCGGGAGGGCCGGTTTGAATGAGCAGTTCTTC. Its translation is CASSHVASGRAGLNEQFF. V gene TRBV6-6 combines with J gene TRBJ2-7; 12 bases match TRBD2. The J call may be in error: the DNA end matches TRBJ2-1 better. The germline gives CDR1 MNHNY, CDR2 SVGAGI (reference sequence). The CDR3 sequence is 18 residues long.

This rearrangement joins TRBV10-3 to TRBJ2-7; the D is unclear. Between the trimmed V and J ends, which lost 7 bases and 5 bases, there was a span of 12 bases. This CDR3 contains 12 residues. From germline, CDR1 is ENHRY and CDR2 SYGVKD. CDR3 in amino acids: CAITGDSDEQYF. The CDR3 DNA follows: TGTGCCATCACGGGCGATTCCGACGAGCAGTACTTC.

V is TRBV15 and J is TRBJ2-1; 7 nucleotides match TRBD2. V lost 0 bases and J lost 6; bases outside the gene matches: 5. Germline lookup yields CDR1 LNHNV and CDR2 YYDKDF (reference sequence). The CDR3 runs to 15 residues. CDR3 coding DNA: TGTGCCACCAGCAGAGATGTAAGCGGGACCAATGAGCAGTTCTTC. The encoded protein is CATSRDVSGTNEQFF.

This clonotype has only a few counts. The CDR3 DNA is TGTGCCACCAGTCGTGGAAACCTAAACTATGGCTACACCTTC. Amino acids: CATSRGNLNYGYTF. The rearrangement links TRBV24-1 to TRBJ1-2, with D unresolved. Germline assignment: CDR1 KGHDR and CDR2 SFDVKD. V was clipped by 6 bases and J by 2 bases, with 12 bases between them. CDR3 length equals 14 residues.

This clonotype was detected only a few times. This sequence joins TRBV5-5 and TRBJ2-3; D perhaps matches TRBD2 (6 bases). The CDR3 contains 15 residues. Trimming stripped 0 bases from V and 7 bases from J, with 15 bases between. Per the germline V gene, CDR1 is SGHKS and CDR2 is YYEKEE (reference sequence). This chain's CDR3 is CASSLGDSYINTQYF. CDR3 bases: TGTGCCAGCAGCTTGGGGGACTCCTACATAAATACGCAGTATTTT.

This clonotype was found many times. The chain employs TRBV2 and TRBJ2-2, with a weak D call TRBD2 (6 bases). Between the trimmed V and J ends, which lost 6 bases and 0 bases, there was a span of 11 bases. The length of the CDR3 is 15 residues. Per germline, CDR1 SNHLY and CDR2 FYNNEI. CDR3 nucleotide sequence: TGTGCCAGCAGGGGACTGCTTACGAACACCGGGGAGCTGTTTTTT. Translation: CASRGLLTNTGELFF. Full variable domain (remainder filled in from reference TRBV2 and TRBJ2-2): EPEVTQTPSHQVTQMGQEVILRCVPISNHLYFYWYRQILGQKVEFLVSFYNNEISEKSEIFDDQFSVERPDGSNFTLKIRSTKLEDSAMYFCASRGLLTNTGELFFGEGSRLTVL.

This clonotype turned up a few times. V usage is TRBV7-3 and J usage is TRBJ2-5; D not resolved. Germline lookup yields CDR1 SGHTA and CDR2 FQGTGA. The length of the CDR3 is 11 residues. Deletions cut 6 bases from V and 3 bases from J, with 5 bases between. CDR3 in amino acids: CASRGEETQYF. The DNA of the CDR3 is TGTGCCAGCAGGGGCGAAGAGACCCAGTACTTC.

The CDR3 spells CASSYLPTGTQETQYF. For the CDR3, the DNA is TGTGCCAGCAGCTACCTCCCGACAGGGACTCAAGAGACCCAGTACTTC. This chain links TRBV7-9 with TRBJ2-5; TRBD1 might be the D (7 bases). Per the germline V gene, CDR1 is SEHNR and CDR2 is FQNEAQ (reference sequence). This CDR3 has 16 amino acids. Trimming cost V 4 bases and J 2 bases, with 17 bases left between them.

This CDR3 reads CSVDGSHAGRDTQYF. DNA of the CDR3: TGCAGCGTTGACGGGTCACACGCCGGCAGAGATACGCAGTATTTT. The V and J genes are TRBV29-1 and TRBJ2-3; D gene unclear. CDR1 and CDR2 (germline): SQVTM, ANQGSEA. The ends were cut back, 3 bases at V and 5 bases at J, with 18 bases in the middle. The CDR3 runs to 15 residues.

The rearrangement uses TRBV7-2 and TRBJ2-7, with D perhaps matching TRBD1 (6 bases). This CDR3 is built from 16 residues. With 6 bases removed from V and 6 bases from J, the gap between germline ends came to 24 bases. Germline CDR1 and CDR2: SGHTA and FQGNSA. CDR3 amino acids: CASRGVGGTLYGEQYF. In DNA form, the CDR3 reads TGTGCCAGCAGGGGGGTTGGGGGCACCCTCTATGGCGAGCAGTACTTC. Using reference TRBV7-2 and TRBJ2-7 for the parts outside the CDR3, the full variable domain is GAGVSQSPSNKVTEKGKDVELRCDPISGHTALYWYRQSLGQGLEFLIYFQGNSAPDKSGLPSDRFSAERTGGSVSTLTIQRTQQEDSAVYLCASRGVGGTLYGEQYFGPGTRLTVT.

The chain is built from TRBV7-3 and TRBJ2-5; 11 nucleotides match TRBD1. The V gene's germline CDR1 is SGHTA and CDR2 FQGTGA. The CDR3 runs to 14 residues. J was trimmed by 7 bases and V by 5 bases; bases with no gene match: 6. The CDR3 DNA follows: TGTGCCAGCAGCCACCCGGGACAGGGGGTGACCCAGTACTTC. Translated: CASSHPGQGVTQYF. The variable domain in full, with the rest retrieved from reference TRBV7-3 and TRBJ2-5, is GAGVSQTPSNKVTEKGKYVELRCDPISGHTALYWYRQSLGQGPEFLIYFQGTGAADDSGLPNDRFFAVRPEGSVSTLKIQRTERGDSAVYLCASSHPGQGVTQYFGPGTRLLVL.